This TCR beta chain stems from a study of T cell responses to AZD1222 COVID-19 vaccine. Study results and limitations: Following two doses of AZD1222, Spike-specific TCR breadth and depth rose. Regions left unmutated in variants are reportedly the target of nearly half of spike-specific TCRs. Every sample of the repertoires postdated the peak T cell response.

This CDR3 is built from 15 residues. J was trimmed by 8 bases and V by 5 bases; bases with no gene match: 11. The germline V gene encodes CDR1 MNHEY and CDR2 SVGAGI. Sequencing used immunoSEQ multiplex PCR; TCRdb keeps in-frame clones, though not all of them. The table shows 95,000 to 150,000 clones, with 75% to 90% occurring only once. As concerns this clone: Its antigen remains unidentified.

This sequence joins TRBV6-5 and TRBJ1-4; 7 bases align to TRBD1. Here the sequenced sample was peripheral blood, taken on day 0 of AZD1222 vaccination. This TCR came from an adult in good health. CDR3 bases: TGTGCCAGCAGTCGACCTGGGACAGAGCGAGAAAAACTGTTTTTT. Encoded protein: CASSRPGTEREKLFF.